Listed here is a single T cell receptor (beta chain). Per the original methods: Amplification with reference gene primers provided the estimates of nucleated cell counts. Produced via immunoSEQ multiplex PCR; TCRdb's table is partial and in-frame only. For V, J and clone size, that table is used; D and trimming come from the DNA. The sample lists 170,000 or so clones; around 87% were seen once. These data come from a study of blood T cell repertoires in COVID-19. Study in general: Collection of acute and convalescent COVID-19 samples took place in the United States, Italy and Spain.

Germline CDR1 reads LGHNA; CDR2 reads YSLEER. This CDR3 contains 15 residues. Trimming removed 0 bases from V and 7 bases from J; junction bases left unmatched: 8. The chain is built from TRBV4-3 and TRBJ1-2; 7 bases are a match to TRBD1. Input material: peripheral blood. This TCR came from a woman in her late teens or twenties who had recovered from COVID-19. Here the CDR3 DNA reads TGCGCCAGCAGCCAAGAAGCGCGGCAGGGGGTTGGCTACACCTTC. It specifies CASSQEARQGVGYTF.